The sequence of this TCR beta chain was determined in a study of blood T cell repertoires in COVID-19. V lost 6 bases to trimming and J lost 7 bases, with 18 bases between them. CDR3 length: 13 residues. Per germline, CDR1 SQVTM and CDR2 ANQGSEA. Repertoires were generated with immunoSEQ multiplex PCR, while TCRdb's copy carries only in-frame clones and drops some. The sample holds about 120,000 clones, approximately 85% seen once. The receptor's source is an elderly man with acute or convalescent COVID-19. The specimen was peripheral blood. The chain recombines TRBV29-1 with TRBJ1-1, with D unclear. In nucleotides, the CDR3 is TGCAGCGTGCAAGCGGAGACTTTTGGTGAAGCTTTCTTT. This codes for CSVQAETFGEAFF. The whole variable domain, filled in from reference TRBV29-1 and TRBJ1-1, reads SAVISQKPSRDICQRGTSLTIQCQVDSQVTMMFWYRQQPGQSLTLIATANQGSEATYESGFVIDKFPISRPNLTFSTLTVSNMSPEDSSIYLCSVQAETFGEAFFGQGTRLTVV.